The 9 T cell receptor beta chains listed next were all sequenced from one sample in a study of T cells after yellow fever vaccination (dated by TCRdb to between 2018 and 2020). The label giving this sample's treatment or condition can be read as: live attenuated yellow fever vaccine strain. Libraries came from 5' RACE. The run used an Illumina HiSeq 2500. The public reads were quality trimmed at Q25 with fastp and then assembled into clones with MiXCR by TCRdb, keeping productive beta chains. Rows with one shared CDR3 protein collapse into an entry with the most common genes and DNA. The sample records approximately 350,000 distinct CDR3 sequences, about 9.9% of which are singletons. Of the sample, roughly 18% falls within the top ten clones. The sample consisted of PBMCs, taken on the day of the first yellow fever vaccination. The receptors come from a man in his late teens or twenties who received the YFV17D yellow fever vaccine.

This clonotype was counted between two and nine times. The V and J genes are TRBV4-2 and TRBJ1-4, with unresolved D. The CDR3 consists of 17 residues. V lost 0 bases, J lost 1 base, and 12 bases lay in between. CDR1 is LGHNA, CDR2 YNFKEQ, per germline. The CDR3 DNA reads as TGTGCCAGCAGCCAAGACGGCGGACCAAGAACTAATGAAAAACTGTTTTTT. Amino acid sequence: CASSQDGGPRTNEKLFF.

The CDR3 region is CSAPRDRASPLHF. CDR3 coding DNA: TGCAGTGCTCCTCGGGACAGGGCGTCACCCCTCCACTTT. V is TRBV20-1 and J is TRBJ1-6; 9 nucleotides line up with TRBD1. V was pared by 5 bases and J by 10 bases, with 6 bases of the junction left unmatched. Germline V CDR1 and CDR2: DFQATT, SNEGSKA (reference sequence). CDR3 size: 13 residues.

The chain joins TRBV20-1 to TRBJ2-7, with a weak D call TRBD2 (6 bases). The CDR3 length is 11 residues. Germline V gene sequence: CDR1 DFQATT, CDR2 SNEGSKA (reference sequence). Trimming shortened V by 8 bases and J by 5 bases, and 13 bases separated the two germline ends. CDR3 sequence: CSPTSGHEQYV. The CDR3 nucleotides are TGCAGTCCTACGAGCGGGCACGAGCAGTACGTC.

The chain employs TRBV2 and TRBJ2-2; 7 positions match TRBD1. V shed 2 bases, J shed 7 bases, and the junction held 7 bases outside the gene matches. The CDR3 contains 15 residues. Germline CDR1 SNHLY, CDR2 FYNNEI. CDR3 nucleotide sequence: TGTGCCAGCAGTGAAAACAGGGGCGGATACGGGGAGCTGTTTTTT. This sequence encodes CASSENRGGYGELFF.

The CDR3 loop is CASSGAWASGQETQYF. The CDR3, as DNA: TGCGCCAGCAGCGGGGCGTGGGCCAGCGGGCAAGAGACCCAGTACTTC. V is TRBV5-1 and J is TRBJ2-5; TRBD2 is a possible D gene (6 bases). Trimming shortened V by 4 bases and J by 2 bases, and 18 bases separated the two germline ends. Germline assignment: CDR1 SGHRS and CDR2 YFSETQ. This CDR3 contains 16 residues.

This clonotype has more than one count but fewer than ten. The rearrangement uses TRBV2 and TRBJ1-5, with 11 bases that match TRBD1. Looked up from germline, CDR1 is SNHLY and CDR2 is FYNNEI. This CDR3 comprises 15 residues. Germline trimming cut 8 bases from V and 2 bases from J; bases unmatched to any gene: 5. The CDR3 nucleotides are TGTGCCAGCGTGGGGACAGGGGGAGGCAATCAGCCCCAGCATTTT. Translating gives CASVGTGGGNQPQHF.

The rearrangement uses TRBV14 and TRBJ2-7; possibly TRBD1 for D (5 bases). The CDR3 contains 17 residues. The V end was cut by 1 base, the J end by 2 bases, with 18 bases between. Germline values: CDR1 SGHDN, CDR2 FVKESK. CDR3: CASSQGRNPRTTYEQYF. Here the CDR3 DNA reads TGTGCCAGCAGCCAAGGCCGAAACCCTAGGACAACCTACGAGCAGTACTTC.

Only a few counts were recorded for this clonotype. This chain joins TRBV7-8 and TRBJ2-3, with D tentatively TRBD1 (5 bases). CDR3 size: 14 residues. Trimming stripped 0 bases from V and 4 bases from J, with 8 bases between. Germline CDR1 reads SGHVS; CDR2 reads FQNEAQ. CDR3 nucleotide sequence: TGTGCCAGCAGCTTAGCCCAGGGCCCAGATACGCAGTATTTT. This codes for CASSLAQGPDTQYF.

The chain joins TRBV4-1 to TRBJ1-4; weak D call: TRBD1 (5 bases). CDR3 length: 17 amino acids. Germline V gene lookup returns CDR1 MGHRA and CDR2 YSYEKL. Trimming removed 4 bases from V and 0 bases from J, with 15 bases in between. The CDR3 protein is CASSPSSRDATNEKLFF. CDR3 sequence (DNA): TGCGCCAGCAGCCCTTCAAGCAGGGATGCAACTAATGAAAAACTGTTTTTT.